The clone carrying this TCR beta chain came up a few times. What it binds is not known. This CDR3 comprises 12 residues. The germline V gene encodes CDR1 SQVTM and CDR2 ANQGSEA. The J segment lost 4 bases and the V segment lost 7 bases, leaving 7 bases of the junction unmatched. In TCRdb, the 5' RACE reads were re-called with MiXCR into one record per CDR3 protein. The table records 550,000 to 600,000 distinct CDR3 sequences, about 18% of them present only once. This entry comes from a study of T-cell memory formation after mild COVID-19. Overall study results and limits: Clones shrinking from day 15 to 85 showed even CD4/CD8 mixes; later expanders tilted CD4+.

The chain carries TRBV29-1 and TRBJ2-7; 7 bases align to TRBD1. The sequence came from an adult woman who had mild COVID-19 (a few samples of this study predate the infection). Cell type and time point are not known. Sequences were obtained from PBMCs or a T cell subset sorted from them (not recorded which). CDR3 amino acids: CSATGEYYEQYF. The CDR3 DNA reads as TGCAGCGCCACAGGGGAGTATTACGAGCAGTACTTC.